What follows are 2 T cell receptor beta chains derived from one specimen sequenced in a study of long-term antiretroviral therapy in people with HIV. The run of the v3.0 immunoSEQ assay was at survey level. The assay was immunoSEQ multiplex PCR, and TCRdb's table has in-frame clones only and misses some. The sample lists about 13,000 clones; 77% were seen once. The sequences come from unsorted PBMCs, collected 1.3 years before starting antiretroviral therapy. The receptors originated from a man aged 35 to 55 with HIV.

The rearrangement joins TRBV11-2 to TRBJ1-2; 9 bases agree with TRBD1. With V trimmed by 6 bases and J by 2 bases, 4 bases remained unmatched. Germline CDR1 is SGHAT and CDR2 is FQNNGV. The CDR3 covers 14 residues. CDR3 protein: CASSRDRANYGYTF. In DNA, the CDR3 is TGTGCCAGCAGTAGGGACAGGGCCAACTATGGCTACACCTTC.

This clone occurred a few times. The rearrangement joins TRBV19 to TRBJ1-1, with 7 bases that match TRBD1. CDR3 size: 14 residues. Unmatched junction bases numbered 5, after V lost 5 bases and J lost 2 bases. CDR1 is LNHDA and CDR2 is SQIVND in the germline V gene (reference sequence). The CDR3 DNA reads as TGTGCCAGTAGTTCCGGGACAGTTAACACTGAAGCTTTCTTT. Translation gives CASSSGTVNTEAFF.